Following are 10 T cell receptor beta chains from one sample sequenced in a study of T cells in Graves' hyperthyroidism and ophthalmopathy. Regions amplified from RNA transcripts were the TCR beta CDR3 regions. When the TCR CDR3 underwent first-round RT-PCR, the HTBI primer set was used. In TCRdb, the multiplex PCR reads were re-called with MiXCR into one record per CDR3 protein. This sample yields around 300,000 distinct CDR3 sequences, of which approximately 21% are seen a single time; roughly 60% belongs to the top ten. The sequenced material came from blood. All receptors come from a man aged 25 to 40 with Graves' ophthalmopathy.

This clonotype came up many times. This chain joins TRBV28 and TRBJ2-3, with 7 bases that match TRBD2. The CDR3 has 16 amino acids. Per the germline V gene, CDR1 is MDHEN and CDR2 is SYDVKM. The trim removed 2 bases at V and 2 bases at J, leaving 7 bases unmatched. The CDR3 nucleotides are TGTGCCAGCAGTTTAGGAAGCGGGATTCCCACAGATACGCAGTATTTT. Translation gives CASSLGSGIPTDTQYF.

V usage is TRBV7-9 and J usage is TRBJ2-3, with 10 nucleotides matching TRBD2. V trimming: 3 bases; J trimming: 4 bases; junction bases outside the gene matches: 7. This CDR3 has 16 amino acids. In germline, CDR1 is SEHNR, CDR2 FQNEAQ (reference sequence). The CDR3 region is CASSFQSGRAPDTQYF. DNA of the CDR3: TGTGCCAGCAGCTTTCAGAGCGGGAGGGCCCCAGATACGCAGTATTTT.

V is TRBV7-3 and J is TRBJ2-2; 7 nucleotides line up with TRBD2. Germline CDR1 is SGHTA and CDR2 is FQGTGA. Trimming took 5 bases from V and 7 from J; bases not matched to a gene: 7. This CDR3 comprises 14 residues. The CDR3 reads CASSPGTMGGELFF. The CDR3 DNA follows: TGTGCCAGCAGCCCCGGGACTATGGGCGGGGAGCTGTTTTTT.

This clonotype appeared many times. As DNA, the CDR3 is TGCAGTGCTAAACTCGCCTCACCTGAGCAGTTCTTC. Protein: CSAKLASPEQFF. The chain carries TRBV20-1 and TRBJ2-1; D gene uncertain. Germline CDR1 reads DFQATT; CDR2 reads SNEGSKA (reference sequence). The ends were cut back, 4 bases at V and 9 bases at J, with 13 bases in the middle. This CDR3 region has 12 residues.

This clonotype was seen many times. V and J are TRBV12-3 or TRBV12-4 and TRBJ2-2; 8 nucleotides agree with TRBD1. V dropped 5 bases and J dropped 6; count of bases not matched to a gene: 8. The CDR3 totals 15 residues. The CDR3 sequence: CASSPRTGWAGELFF. The CDR3 bases are TGTGCCAGCAGTCCTCGGACAGGGTGGGCCGGGGAGCTGTTTTTT.

This clonotype turned up a few times. This sequence joins TRBV11-3 and TRBJ1-1; maybe TRBD1 (6 bases). CDR3 length equals 15 residues. V lost 3 bases to trimming and J lost 1 base, with 12 bases between them. Germline-derived CDR1 and CDR2 are SGHNT and YENEEA. The chain's CDR3 is CASSLDGGQNTEAFF. The CDR3 DNA sequence: TGTGCCAGCAGCTTGGATGGGGGCCAGAACACTGAAGCTTTCTTT.

The V and J genes are TRBV18 and TRBJ2-2, with a weak D call TRBD1 (6 bases). From germline, CDR1 is KGHSH and CDR2 LQKENI. This CDR3 contains 14 residues. V was shortened by 5 bases and J by 8 bases, with 15 bases between the two germline ends. CDR3 in DNA: TGTGCCAGCTCAGCCCGGGACACCAAGGGGGAGCTGTTTTTT. As protein: CASSARDTKGELFF. Using reference TRBV18 and TRBJ2-2 for the parts outside the CDR3, the full variable domain is NAGVMQNPRHLVRRRGQEARLRCSPMKGHSHVYWYRQLPEEGLKFMVYLQKENIIDESGMPKERFSAEFPKEGPSILRIQQVVRGDSAAYFCASSARDTKGELFFGEGSRLTVL.

This clonotype was picked up a small number of times. The DNA of the CDR3 is TGTGCCAGCAGTTACTCTCGGGCCACAACGGACACTGAAGCTTTCTTT. Translated: CASSYSRATTDTEAFF. This sequence joins TRBV6-6 and TRBJ1-1; unclear D gene. The V end lost 0 bases, the J end lost 3 bases, and 14 bases lay between the germline ends. Germline V lookup: CDR1 MNHNY, CDR2 SVGAGI (reference sequence). The CDR3 loop spans 16 amino acids.

This clonotype was seen ten or more times. The V call is TRBV7-3, the J call TRBJ1-1; no reliable D call. Per germline, CDR1 SGHTA and CDR2 FQGTGA. CDR3 length equals 16 residues. V was shortened by 2 bases and J by 4 bases, with 17 bases between the two germline ends. The CDR3 nucleotides are TGTGCCAGCAGCTTAGACCCCGGTTTTTACGGCACTGAAGCTTTCTTT. It translates to CASSLDPGFYGTEAFF.

V is TRBV19 and J is TRBJ2-1, with a weak D call TRBD2 (6 bases). Trimming left V 8 bases short and J 5 bases short, with 19 bases between. The CDR3 extends over 15 amino acids. Germline assignment: CDR1 LNHDA and CDR2 SQIVND (reference sequence). The CDR3 spells CASLSRDSYHNEQFF. The CDR3 bases are TGTGCCAGTCTGTCCCGGGACTCGTACCACAATGAGCAGTTCTTC.